The next 5 T cell receptor beta chains were all read from a single sample in a study of regulatory T cells in long-lasting Graves disease. Documented time point: persistent/refractory GD, antithyroid drugs over 5 years with positive TRAb. Extracted RNA from PBMCs served as the source of the TCR library. Arm-PCR of CDR3 regions and iRepertoire HTBI primers were used to build TCR beta libraries. TCRdb recomputed calls from the multiplex PCR reads with MiXCR, one row per CDR3 protein. This table has 650,000 to 700,000 distinct CDR3 sequences, around 30% appearing once. Sequenced material: peripheral blood mononuclear cells (PBMCs), taken when the disease was refractory, from a patient treated with antithyroid drugs. These receptors originate from a female donor with Graves disease.

Many counts were recorded for this clonotype. The chain uses TRBV2 and TRBJ2-6, with D unresolved. The germline gives CDR1 SNHLY, CDR2 FYNNEI. Trimming shortened V by 4 bases and J by 0 bases, and 7 bases separated the two germline ends. The CDR3 is 15 residues long. CDR3 sequence reads: CASSVALSGANVLTF. The CDR3 DNA follows: TGTGCCAGCAGTGTGGCCCTCTCTGGGGCCAACGTCCTGACTTTC.

This clonotype was observed a few times. V gene TRBV20-1 combines with J gene TRBJ1-2; weak D call: TRBD1 (5 bases). CDR1 is DFQATT and CDR2 is SNEGSKA in the germline V gene (reference sequence). Trimming took 0 bases from V and 3 from J, leaving 8 bases between them. This CDR3 is 13 amino acids long. CDR3 loop: CSARDGGHYGYTF. CDR3 bases: TGCAGTGCTAGAGATGGGGGACACTATGGCTACACCTTC.

This chain connects TRBV5-8 to TRBJ1-6; possible D gene TRBD1, 6 bases. Germline V lookup: CDR1 SGHTS, CDR2 YDEGEE. The CDR3 spans 16 residues. Trimming shortened V by 6 bases and J by 7 bases, and 20 bases separated the two germline ends. The CDR3 region has the DNA TGTGCCAGCAACATACCCACAGGGCCTCAGAATTCACCCCTCCACTTT. Its protein product is CASNIPTGPQNSPLHF.

This clonotype was seen many times. The CDR3 region has the DNA TGTGCCAGCAGCTCTGGGACAGAATGGGCTGGCTACACCTTC. Translating it yields CASSSGTEWAGYTF. The chain has TRBV11-2 and TRBJ1-2, with 7 bases that match TRBD1. Germline V lookup: CDR1 SGHAT, CDR2 FQNNGV. The CDR3 runs 14 residues. With V trimmed by 4 bases and J by 7 bases, 9 bases remained unmatched. Full variable domain (outside the CDR3, taken from reference TRBV11-2 and TRBJ1-2): EAGVAQSPRYKIIEKRQSVAFWCNPISGHATLYWYQQILGQGPKLLIQFQNNGVVDDSQLPKDRFSAERLKGVDSTLKIQPAKLEDSAVYLCASSSGTEWAGYTFGSGTRLTVV.

This clonotype was recorded many times. This sequence joins TRBV12-5 and TRBJ1-2; D not certain. The CDR3 sequence is 13 residues long. Germline V lookup: CDR1 LGHNT, CDR2 FRNRAP. V lost 2 bases, J lost 2 bases, and 6 bases lay in between. The CDR3 coding sequence is TGTGCTAGTGGTTTGTCAGTCAACTATGGCTACACCTTC. As protein: CASGLSVNYGYTF.